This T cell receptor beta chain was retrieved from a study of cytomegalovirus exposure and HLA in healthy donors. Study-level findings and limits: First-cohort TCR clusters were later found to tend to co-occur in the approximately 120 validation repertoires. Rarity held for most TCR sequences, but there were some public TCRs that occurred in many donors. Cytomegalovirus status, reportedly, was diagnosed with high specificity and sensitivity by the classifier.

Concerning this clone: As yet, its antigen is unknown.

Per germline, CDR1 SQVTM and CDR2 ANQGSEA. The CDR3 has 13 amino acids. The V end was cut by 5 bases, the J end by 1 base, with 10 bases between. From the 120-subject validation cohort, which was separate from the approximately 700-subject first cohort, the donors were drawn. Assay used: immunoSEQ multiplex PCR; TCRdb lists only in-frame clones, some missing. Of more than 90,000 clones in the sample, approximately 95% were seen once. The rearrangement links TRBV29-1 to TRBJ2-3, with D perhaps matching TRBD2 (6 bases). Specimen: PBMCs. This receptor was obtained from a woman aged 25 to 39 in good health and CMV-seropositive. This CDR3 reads CSVSSDRTDTQYF. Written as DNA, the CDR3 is TGCAGCGTTTCTAGCGATCGCACAGATACGCAGTATTTT.